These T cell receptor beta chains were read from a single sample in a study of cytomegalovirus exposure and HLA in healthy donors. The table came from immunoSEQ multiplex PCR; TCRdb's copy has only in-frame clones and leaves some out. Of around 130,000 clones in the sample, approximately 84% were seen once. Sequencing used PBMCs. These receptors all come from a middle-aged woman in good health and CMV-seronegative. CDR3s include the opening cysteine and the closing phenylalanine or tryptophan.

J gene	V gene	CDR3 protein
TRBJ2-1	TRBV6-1	CASSEWGQGSFNEQFF
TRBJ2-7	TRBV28	CASSTNPRTSGREGEQYF
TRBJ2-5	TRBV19	CASRTSGGETQYF
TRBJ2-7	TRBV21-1	CASSTPGQGLHEQYF
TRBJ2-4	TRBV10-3	CAISEVPQDLAKNIQYF
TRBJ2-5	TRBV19	CASSSTRGETQYF
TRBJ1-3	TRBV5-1	CASSVGQGTRGNTIYF
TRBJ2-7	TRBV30	CAWSPIGTGGYEQYF
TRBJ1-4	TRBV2	CASNSPGGDEKLFF
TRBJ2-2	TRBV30	CACSRQGALGGELFF
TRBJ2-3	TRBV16	CASSRGGTRKDTQYF
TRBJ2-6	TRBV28	CASSTSTGGGLGANVLTF